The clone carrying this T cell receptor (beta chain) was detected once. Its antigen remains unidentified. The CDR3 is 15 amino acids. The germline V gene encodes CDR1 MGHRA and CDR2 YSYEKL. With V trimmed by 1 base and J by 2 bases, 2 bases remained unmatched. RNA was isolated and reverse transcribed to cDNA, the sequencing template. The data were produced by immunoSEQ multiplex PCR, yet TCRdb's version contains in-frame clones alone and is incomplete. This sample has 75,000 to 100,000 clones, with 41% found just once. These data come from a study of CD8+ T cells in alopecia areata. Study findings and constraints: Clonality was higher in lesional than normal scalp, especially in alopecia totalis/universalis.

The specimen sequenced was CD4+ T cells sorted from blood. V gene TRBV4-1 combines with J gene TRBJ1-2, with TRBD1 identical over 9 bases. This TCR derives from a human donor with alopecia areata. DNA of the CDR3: TGCGCCAGCAGCCAAGCGGGACAGGGAAACTATGGCTACACCTTC. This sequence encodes CASSQAGQGNYGYTF.